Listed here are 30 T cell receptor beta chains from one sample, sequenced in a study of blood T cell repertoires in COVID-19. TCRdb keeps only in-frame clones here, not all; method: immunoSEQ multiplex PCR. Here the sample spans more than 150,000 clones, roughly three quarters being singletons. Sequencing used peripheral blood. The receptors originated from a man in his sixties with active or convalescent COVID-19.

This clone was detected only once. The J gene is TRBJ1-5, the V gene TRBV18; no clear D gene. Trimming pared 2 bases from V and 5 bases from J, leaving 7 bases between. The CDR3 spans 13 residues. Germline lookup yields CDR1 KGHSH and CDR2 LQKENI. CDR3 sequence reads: CASSPSVDQPQHF. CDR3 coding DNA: TGTGCCAGCTCACCAAGCGTCGATCAGCCCCAGCATTTT.

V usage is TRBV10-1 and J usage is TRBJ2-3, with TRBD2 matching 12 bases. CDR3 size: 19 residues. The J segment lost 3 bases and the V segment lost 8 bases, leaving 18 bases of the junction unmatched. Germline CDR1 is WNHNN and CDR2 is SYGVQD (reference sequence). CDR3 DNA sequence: TGCGCCAGCGGGCCGGGGCTAGCGGGAGGGGGTAATACGACAGATACGCAGTATTTT. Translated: CASGPGLAGGGNTTDTQYF.

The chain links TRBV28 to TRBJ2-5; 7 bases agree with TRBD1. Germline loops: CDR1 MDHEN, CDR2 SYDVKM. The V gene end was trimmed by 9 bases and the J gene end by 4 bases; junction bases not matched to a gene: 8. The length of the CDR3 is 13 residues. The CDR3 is CASRKQGRETQYF. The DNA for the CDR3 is TGTGCCAGTCGGAAACAGGGGAGAGAGACCCAGTACTTC.

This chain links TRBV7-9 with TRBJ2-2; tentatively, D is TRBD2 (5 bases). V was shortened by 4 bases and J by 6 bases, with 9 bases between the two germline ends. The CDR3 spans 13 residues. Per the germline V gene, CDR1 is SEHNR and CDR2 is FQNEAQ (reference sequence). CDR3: CASSSEGAGELFF. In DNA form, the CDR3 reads TGTGCCAGCAGCTCTGAGGGTGCCGGGGAGCTGTTTTTT. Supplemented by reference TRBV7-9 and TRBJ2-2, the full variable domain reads DTGVSQNPRHKITKRGQNVTFRCDPISEHNRLYWYRQTLGQGPEFLTYFQNEAQLEKSRLLSDRFSAERPKGSFSTLEIQRTEQGDSAMYLCASSSEGAGELFFGEGSRLTVL.

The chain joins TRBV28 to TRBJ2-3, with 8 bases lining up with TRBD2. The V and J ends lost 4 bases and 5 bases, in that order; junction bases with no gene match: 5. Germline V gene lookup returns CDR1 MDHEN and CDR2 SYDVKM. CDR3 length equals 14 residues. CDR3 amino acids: CASSSAGVGDTQYF. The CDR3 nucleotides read TGTGCCAGCAGTTCAGCGGGAGTGGGAGATACGCAGTATTTT.

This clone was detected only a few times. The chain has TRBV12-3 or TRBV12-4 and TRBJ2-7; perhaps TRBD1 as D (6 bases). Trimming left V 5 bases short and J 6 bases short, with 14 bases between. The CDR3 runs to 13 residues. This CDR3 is CASSPRGRGEQYF. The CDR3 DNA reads TGTGCCAGCAGTCCCAGGGGTCGGGGCGAGCAGTACTTC.

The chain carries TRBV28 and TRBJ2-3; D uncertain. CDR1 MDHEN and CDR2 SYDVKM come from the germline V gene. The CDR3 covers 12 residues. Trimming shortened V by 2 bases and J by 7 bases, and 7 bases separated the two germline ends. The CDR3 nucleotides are TGTGCCAGCAGTTTACCGCGTAATACGCAGTATTTT. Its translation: CASSLPRNTQYF.

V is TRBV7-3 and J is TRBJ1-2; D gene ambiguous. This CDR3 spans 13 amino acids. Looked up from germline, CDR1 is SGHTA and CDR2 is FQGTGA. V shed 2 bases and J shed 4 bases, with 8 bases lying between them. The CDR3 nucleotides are TGTGCCAGCAGCTTAGGTACGGGCTATGGCTACACCTTC. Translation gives CASSLGTGYGYTF.

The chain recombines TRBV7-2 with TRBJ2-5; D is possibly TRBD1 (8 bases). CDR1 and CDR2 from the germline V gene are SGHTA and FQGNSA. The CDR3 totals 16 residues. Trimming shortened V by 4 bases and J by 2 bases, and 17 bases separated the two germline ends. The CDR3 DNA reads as TGTGCCAGCAGCTCATCCAGGGGGCGGGGGCAAGAGACCCAGTACTTC. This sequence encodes CASSSSRGRGQETQYF.

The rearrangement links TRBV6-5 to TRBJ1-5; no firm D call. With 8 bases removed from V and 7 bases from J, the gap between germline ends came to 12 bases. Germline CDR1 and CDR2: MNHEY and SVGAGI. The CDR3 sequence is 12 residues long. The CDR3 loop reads CASRGRAQPQHF. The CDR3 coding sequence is TGTGCCAGCCGCGGGAGGGCCCAGCCCCAGCATTTT.

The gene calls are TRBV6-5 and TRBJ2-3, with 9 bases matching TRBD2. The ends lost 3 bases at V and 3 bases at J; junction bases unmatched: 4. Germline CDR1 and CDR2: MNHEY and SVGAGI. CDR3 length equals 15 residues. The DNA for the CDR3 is TGTGCCAGCAGTTATGCGGGAGGGCGGACAGATACGCAGTATTTT. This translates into CASSYAGGRTDTQYF.

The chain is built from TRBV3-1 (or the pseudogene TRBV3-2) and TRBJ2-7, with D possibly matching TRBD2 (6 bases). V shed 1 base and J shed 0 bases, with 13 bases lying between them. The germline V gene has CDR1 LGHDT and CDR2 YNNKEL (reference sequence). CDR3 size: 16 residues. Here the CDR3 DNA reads TGTGCCAGCAGCCAAGGGGGCGGGATAAGCTCCTACGAGCAGTACTTC. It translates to CASSQGGGISSYEQYF.

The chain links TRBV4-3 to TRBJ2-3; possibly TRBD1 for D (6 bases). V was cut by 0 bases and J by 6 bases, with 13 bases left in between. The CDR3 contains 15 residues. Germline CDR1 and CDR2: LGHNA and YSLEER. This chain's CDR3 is CASSQDFKGEDTQYF. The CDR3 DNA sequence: TGCGCCAGCAGCCAAGATTTTAAGGGGGAGGATACGCAGTATTTT.

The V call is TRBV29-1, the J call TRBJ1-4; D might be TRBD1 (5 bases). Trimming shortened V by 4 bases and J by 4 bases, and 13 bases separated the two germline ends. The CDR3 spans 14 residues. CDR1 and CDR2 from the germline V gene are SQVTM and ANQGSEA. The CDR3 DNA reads TGCAGCGTTGGGACAAACACCGATAATGAAAAACTGTTTTTT. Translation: CSVGTNTDNEKLFF.

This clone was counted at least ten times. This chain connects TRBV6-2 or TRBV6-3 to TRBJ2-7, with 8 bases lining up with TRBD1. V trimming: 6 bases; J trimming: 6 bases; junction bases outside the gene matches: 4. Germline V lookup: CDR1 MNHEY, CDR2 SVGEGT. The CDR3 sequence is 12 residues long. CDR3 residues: CASSLTGGEQYF. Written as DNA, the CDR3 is TGTGCCAGCAGCCTTACAGGGGGCGAGCAGTACTTC.

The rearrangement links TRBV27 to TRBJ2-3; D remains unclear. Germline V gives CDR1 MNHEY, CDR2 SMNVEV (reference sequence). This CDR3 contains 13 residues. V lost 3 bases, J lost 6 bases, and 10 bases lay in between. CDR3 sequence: CASSFAVRDTQYF. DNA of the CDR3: TGTGCCAGCAGTTTCGCCGTTCGGGATACGCAGTATTTT.

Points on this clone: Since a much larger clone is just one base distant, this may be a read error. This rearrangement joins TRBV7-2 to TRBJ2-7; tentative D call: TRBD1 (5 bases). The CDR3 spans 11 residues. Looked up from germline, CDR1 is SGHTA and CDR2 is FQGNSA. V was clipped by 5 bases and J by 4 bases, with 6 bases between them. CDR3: CASSPGYEQYF. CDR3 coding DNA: TGTGCCAGCAGCCCAGGGTACGAGCAGTACTTC.

CDR3 in amino acids: CASSLLTSGAPYEQYF. DNA of the CDR3: TGCGCCAGCAGCTTACTGACTAGCGGGGCGCCCTACGAGCAGTACTTC. The chain recombines TRBV4-1 with TRBJ2-7; the match to TRBD2 covers 11 bases. V lost 5 bases to trimming and J lost 2 bases; unmatched junction nucleotides: 8. This CDR3 is 16 amino acids long. CDR1 is MGHRA and CDR2 is YSYEKL in the germline V gene.

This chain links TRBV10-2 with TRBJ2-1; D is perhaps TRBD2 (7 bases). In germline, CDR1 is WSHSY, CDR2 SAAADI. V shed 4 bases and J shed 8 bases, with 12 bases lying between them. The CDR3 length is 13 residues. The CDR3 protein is CASSGLGGDEQFF. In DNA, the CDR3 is TGCGCCAGCAGTGGACTAGGGGGGGATGAGCAGTTCTTC.

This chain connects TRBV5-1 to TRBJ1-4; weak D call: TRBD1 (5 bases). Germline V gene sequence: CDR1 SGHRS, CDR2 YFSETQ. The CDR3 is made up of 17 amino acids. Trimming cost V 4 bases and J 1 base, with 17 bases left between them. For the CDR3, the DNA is TGCGCCAGCAGCCCTTTGAAGGGGCATGGAACTAATGAAAAACTGTTTTTT. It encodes CASSPLKGHGTNEKLFF.

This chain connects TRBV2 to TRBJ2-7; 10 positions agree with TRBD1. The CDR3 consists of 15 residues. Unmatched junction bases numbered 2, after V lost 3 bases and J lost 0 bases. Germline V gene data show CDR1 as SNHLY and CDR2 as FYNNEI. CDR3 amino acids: CASSEGDRGSYEQYF. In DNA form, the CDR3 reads TGTGCCAGCAGTGAGGGGGACAGGGGCTCCTACGAGCAGTACTTC.

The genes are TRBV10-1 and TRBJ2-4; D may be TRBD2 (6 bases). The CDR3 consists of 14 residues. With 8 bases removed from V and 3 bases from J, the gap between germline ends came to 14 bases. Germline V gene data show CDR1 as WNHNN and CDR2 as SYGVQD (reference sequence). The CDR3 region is CASDPSAGKNIQYF. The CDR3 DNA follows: TGCGCCAGCGACCCTAGCGCAGGCAAAAACATTCAGTACTTC.

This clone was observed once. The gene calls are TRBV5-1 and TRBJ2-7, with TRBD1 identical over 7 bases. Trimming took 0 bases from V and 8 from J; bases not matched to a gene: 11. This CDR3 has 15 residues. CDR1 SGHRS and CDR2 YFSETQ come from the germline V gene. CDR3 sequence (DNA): TGCGCCAGCAGCTTGGCTCGTTCCGGGACAGAGAAGCAGTACTTC. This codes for CASSLARSGTEKQYF.

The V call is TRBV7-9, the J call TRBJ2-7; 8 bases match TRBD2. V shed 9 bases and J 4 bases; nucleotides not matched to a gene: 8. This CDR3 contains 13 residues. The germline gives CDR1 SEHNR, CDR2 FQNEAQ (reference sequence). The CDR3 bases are TGTGCCAGTTCTTTTAGCGGGATGTACGAGCAGTACTTC. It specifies CASSFSGMYEQYF.

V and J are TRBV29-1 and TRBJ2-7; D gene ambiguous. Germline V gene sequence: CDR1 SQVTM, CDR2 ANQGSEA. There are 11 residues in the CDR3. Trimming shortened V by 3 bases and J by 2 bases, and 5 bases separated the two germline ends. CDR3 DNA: TGCAGCGTTGACAGTGCCTACGAGCAGTACTTC. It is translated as CSVDSAYEQYF.

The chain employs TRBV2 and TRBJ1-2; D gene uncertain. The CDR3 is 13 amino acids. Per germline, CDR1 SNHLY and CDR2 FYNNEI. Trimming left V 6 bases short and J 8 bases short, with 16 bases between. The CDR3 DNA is TGTGCCAGCAGGTTGGACTCCCCCGGGGGCTACACCTTC. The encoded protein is CASRLDSPGGYTF.

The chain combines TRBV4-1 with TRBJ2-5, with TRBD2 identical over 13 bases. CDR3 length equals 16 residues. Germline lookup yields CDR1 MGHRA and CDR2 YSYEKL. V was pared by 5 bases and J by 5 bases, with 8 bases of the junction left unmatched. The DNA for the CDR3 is TGCGCCAGCAGCATTTGGACTAGCGGGAGCTCGGAGACCCAGTACTTC. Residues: CASSIWTSGSSETQYF.

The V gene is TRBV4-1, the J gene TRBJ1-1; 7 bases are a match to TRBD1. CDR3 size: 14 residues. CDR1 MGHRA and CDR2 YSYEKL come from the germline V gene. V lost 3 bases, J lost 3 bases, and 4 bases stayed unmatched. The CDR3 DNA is TGCGCCAGCAGCCATTACCAGGGGGACACTGAAGCTTTCTTT. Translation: CASSHYQGDTEAFF.

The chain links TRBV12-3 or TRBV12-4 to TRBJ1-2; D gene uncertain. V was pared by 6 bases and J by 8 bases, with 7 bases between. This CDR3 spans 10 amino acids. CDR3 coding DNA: TGTGCCAGCAGGGGAGGGGGCTACACCTTC. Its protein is CASRGGGYTF.

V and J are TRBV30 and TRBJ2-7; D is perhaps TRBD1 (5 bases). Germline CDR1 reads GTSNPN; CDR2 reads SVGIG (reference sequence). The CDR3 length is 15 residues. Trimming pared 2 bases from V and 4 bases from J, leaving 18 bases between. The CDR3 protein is CAWSPRTIRLYEQYF. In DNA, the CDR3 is TGTGCCTGGAGTCCCCGGACAATACGACTTTACGAGCAGTACTTC.